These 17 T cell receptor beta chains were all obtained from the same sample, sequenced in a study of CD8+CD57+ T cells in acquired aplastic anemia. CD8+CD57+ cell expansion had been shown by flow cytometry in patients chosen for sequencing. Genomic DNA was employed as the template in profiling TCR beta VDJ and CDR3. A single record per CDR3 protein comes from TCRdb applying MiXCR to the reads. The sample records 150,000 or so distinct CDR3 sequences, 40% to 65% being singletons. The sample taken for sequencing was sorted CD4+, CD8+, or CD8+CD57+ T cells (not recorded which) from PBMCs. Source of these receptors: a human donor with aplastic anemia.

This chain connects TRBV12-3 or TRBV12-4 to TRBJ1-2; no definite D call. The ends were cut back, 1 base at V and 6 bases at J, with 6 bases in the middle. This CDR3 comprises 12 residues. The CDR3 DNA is TGTGCCAGCAGTTTAGGCAGGAATGGCTACACCTTC. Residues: CASSLGRNGYTF.

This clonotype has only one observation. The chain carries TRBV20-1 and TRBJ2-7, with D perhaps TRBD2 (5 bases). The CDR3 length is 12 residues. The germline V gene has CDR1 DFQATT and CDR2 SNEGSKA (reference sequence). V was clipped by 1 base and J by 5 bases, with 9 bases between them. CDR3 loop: CSARVLAHEQYF. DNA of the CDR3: TGCAGTGCTAGAGTCCTAGCCCACGAGCAGTACTTC.

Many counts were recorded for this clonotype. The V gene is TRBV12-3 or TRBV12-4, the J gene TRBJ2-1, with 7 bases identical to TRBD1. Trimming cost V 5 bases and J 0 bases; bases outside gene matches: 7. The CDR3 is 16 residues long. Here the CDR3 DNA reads TGTGCCAGCAGTCCACAGGGGTTCAGCTCCTACAATGAGCAGTTCTTC. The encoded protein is CASSPQGFSSYNEQFF.

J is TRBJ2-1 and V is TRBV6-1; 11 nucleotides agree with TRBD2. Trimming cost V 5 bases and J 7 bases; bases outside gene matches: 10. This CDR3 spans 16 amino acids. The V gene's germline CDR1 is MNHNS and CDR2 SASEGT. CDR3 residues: CASSPSSGGVANEQFF. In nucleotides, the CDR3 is TGTGCCAGCAGTCCCAGTAGCGGGGGGGTTGCGAATGAGCAGTTCTTC.

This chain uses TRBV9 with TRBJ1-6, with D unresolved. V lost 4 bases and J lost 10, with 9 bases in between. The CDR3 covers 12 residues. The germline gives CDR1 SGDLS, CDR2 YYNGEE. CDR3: CASSPWLSPLHF. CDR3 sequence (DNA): TGTGCCAGCAGCCCCTGGTTGTCACCCCTCCACTTT.

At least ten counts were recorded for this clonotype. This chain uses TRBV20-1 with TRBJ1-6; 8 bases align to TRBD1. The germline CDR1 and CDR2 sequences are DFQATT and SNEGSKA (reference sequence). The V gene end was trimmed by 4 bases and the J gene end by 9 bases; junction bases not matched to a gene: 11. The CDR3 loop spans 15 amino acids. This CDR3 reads CSAKDRGRRGSPLHF. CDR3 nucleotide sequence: TGCAGTGCTAAAGACAGGGGCAGAAGGGGTTCACCCCTCCACTTT.

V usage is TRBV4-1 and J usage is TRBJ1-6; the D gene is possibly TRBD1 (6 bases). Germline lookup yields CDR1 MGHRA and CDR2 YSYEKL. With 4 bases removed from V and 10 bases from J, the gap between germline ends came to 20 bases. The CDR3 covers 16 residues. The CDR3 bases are TGCGCCAGCAGCCTCCGACAGGACGCCACCGCCTCACCCCTCCACTTT. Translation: CASSLRQDATASPLHF.

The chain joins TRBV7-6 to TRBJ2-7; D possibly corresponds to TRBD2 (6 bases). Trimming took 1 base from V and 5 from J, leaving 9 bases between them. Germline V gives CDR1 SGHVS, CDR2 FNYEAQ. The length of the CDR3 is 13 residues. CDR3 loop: CASSLGGVDEQYF. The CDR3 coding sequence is TGTGCCAGCAGCTTAGGGGGGGTTGACGAGCAGTACTTC.

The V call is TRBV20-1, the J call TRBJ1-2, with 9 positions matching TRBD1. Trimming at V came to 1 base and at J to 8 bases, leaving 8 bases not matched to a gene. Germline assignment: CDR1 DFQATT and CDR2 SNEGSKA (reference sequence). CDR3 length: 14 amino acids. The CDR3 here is CSARGGQGRGGYTF. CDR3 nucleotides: TGCAGTGCTAGAGGGGGACAGGGACGGGGCGGCTACACCTTC.

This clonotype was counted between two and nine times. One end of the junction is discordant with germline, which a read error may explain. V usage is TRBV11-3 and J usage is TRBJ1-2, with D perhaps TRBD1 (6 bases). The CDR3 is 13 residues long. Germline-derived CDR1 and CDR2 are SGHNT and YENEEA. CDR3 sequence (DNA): TGTGCCAGCAGTTTAGAAGGGGGCTATGGCTACACCTTC. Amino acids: CASSLEGGYGYTF.

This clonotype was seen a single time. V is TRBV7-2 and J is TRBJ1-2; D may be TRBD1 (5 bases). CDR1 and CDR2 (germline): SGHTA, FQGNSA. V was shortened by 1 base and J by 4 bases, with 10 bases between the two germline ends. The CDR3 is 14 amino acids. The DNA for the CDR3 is TGTGCCAGCAGCTTAGACGGGGGTCGCTATGGCTACACCTTC. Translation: CASSLDGGRYGYTF.

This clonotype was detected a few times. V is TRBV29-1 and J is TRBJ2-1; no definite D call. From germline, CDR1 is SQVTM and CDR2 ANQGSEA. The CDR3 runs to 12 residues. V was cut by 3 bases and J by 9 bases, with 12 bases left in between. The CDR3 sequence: CSVDVVGSEQFF. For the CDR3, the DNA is TGCAGCGTTGATGTGGTGGGGTCTGAGCAGTTCTTC.

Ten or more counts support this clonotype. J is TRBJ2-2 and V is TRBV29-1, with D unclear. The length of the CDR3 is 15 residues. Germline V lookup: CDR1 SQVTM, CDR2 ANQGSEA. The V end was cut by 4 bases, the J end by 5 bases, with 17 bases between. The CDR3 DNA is TGCAGCGTTGGATTGGGTGGTGTGGCTACCGGGGAGCTGTTTTTT. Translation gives CSVGLGGVATGELFF.

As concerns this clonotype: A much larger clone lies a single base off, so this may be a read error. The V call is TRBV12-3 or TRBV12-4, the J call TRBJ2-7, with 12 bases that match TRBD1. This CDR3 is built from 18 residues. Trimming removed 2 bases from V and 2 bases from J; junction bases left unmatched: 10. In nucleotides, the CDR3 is TGTGCCAGCAGTTTACCTGGGACAGGGGGCTTTTTGGCCTACGAGCAGTACTTC. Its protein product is CASSLPGTGGFLAYEQYF.

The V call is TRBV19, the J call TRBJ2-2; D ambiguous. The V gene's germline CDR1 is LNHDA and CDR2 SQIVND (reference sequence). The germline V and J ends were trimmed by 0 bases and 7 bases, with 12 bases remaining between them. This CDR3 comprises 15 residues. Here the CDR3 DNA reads TGTGCCAGTAGTATAGATGGGAACGTGGGCGGGGAGCTGTTTTTT. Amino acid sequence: CASSIDGNVGGELFF.

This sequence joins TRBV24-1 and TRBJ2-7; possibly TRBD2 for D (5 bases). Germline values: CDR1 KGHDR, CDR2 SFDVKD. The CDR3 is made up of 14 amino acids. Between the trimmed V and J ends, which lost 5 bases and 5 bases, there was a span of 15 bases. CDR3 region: CATSVGGSAHEQYF. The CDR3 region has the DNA TGTGCCACCAGTGTAGGTGGGAGTGCCCACGAGCAGTACTTC.

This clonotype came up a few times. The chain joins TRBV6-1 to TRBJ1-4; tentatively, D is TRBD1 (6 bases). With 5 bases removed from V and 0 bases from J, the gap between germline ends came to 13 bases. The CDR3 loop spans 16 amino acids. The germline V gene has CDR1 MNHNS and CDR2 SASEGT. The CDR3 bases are TGTGCCAGCAGTCTGACAGGAATTACAACTAATGAAAAACTGTTTTTT. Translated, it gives CASSLTGITTNEKLFF.